The present T cell receptor beta chain was sequenced within a study of OX40 agonist ivuxolimab in advanced cancers. For context, the study as a whole: Ivuxolimab was a fully human IgG2 agonistic monoclonal antibody targeting the costimulatory receptor OX40 (CD134). Intravenous ivuxolimab was administered to patients every 2 weeks at six dose levels: 0.01, 0.1, 0.3, 1.5, 3 and 10 mg/kg. Of the approximately 50 dose-escalation patients, hepatocellular carcinoma was present in some 19, melanoma in about 15, renal cell carcinoma in 9 and head and neck cancer in 9. In the dose-escalation cohort, around four fifths of patients were male, and the mean age was about 55 years, with a range of about 23 to 85. Patients were allowed to have had prior anti-PD-1, anti-PD-L1 or anti-CTLA-4 therapy, and 40% of the dose-escalation patients had previously received checkpoint inhibitors. Partial responses occurred in three dose-escalation patients: two with cutaneous melanoma and one with hepatocellular carcinoma. Peripheral TCRbeta sequencing aimed to test whether ivuxolimab altered TCR sequence diversity and caused clonal T-cell expansion. The monotherapy dose-escalation portion (N = 52 patients) of the phase I ivuxolimab trial is reported in the paper. Study-wide conclusions, independent of this receptor: Low levels of normalized T-cell clonal expansion were also seen in some patients who did not respond. After ivuxolimab, CD8+ T cells had more expanded clones than CD4+ T cells on average. In the 0.1-3.0 mg/kg groups, partial responders were among the patients with the lowest normalized peripheral clonal expansion, particularly in CD8+ T cells. Which antigens the clonally expanded peripheral T cells were specific for was not determined. Clonal expansion of both CD4+ and CD8+ blood T cells was observed from baseline to week 6 at doses 0.1 to 3.0 mg/kg.

Patients with autoimmune disease history or receiving systemic immunosuppression were excluded from the trial. Peripheral blood for TCR sequencing was collected from all dose cohorts at baseline, on cycle 4 day 1, and on cycle 7 day 1. The samples were drawn from a first-in-human, open-label, multicenter phase I dose-escalation trial of ivuxolimab. Adults with locally advanced or metastatic melanoma, renal cell, hepatocellular, or head and neck squamous cell carcinoma were enrolled in the trial. Before TCR sequencing, CD4+ T cells and CD8+ T cells from peripheral blood were sorted into separate populations. Spanning cysteine to phenylalanine, the CDR3 consists of 15 amino acids. CDR3 DNA is the only sequence kept; it has 45 bases, read in frame from the first base. V is pared back by 1 base and J by 3 bases, with 7 bases lying between the germline termini. Looking up the germline V gene (reference sequence) yields CDR1 LNHDA and CDR2 SQIVND.

For sequencing of the TCRbeta CDR3 region, genomic DNA was extracted from the sorted cells. The immunoSEQ Assay was used to sequence the TCRbeta CDR3 regions. This is the immuneACCESS table as TCRdb keeps it, with only in-frame sequences that have V and J called. A part of the clones is gone; compared with another copy, unresolved V genes explain less than half, and the rest is unexplained. The sample has around 37,000 clones on record, 75% to 85% of them singletons. The top ten clonotypes cover around 19% of the sample. This clone occurred a few times. Its antigen remains unidentified. No base quality values were provided; no much bigger clone lies one nucleotide off.

The TCR was taken from an adult with an advanced solid tumor such as melanoma, head and neck, liver or kidney cancer. This sequence uses TRBV19 and TRBJ1-6; TRBD1 might be the D gene, on 5 matching bases. The sample consisted of CD4+ or CD8+ T cells sorted from blood, taken in a trial of the OX40 agonist ivuxolimab. The DNA is TGTGCCAGTAGTATAGGGACAAACTATAATTCACCCCTCCACTTT. It translates as CASSIGTNYNSPLHF.